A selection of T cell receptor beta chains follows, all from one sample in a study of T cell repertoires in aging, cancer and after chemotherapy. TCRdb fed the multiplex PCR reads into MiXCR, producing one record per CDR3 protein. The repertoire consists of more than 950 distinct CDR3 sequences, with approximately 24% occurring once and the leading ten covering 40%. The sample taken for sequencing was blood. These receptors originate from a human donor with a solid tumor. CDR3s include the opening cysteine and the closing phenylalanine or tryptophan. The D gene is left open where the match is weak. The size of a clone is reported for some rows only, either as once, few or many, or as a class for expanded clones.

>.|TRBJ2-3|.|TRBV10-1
CASSESGRDTQYF
TGCGCCAGCAGTGAGTCAGGGCGAGATACGCAGTATTTT
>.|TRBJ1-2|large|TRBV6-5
CASSPNSDGFYGYTF
TGTGCCAGCAGTCCGAATTCGGACGGATTTTATGGCTACACCTTC
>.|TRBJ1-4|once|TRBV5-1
CASSSGGFGEKLFF
TGCGCCAGCAGCTCGGGGGGCTTCGGAGAAAAACTGTTTTTT
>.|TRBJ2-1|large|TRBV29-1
CSVGGTAGNEQFF
TGCAGCGTGGGGGGGACAGCGGGTAATGAGCAGTTCTTC
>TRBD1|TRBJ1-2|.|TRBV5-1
CASSYDREGYTF
TGCGCCAGCAGTTACGACAGGGAAGGCTACACCTTC
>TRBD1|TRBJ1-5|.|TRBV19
CASSIGGQGMSDQPQHF
TGTGCCAGTAGTATAGGGGGACAGGGGATGAGCGATCAGCCCCAGCATTTT
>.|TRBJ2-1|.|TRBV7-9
CASSSSWTSYNEQFF
TGTGCCAGCAGTTCCAGCTGGACCTCCTACAATGAGCAGTTCTTC
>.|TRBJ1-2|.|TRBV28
CASSLTRQQNYGYTF
TGTGCCAGCAGTCTCACCCGTCAGCAAAACTATGGCTACACCTTC
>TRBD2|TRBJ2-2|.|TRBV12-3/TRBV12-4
CASSWGGPGELFF
TGTGCCAGCAGTTGGGGAGGGCCCGGGGAGCTGTTTTTT
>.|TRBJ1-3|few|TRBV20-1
CSASPSGNTIYF
TGCAGTGCTTCGCCTTCTGGAAACACCATATATTTT
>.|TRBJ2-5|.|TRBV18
CASSPPSHGGQETQYF
TGTGCCAGCTCACCACCCTCCCACGGGGGTCAAGAGACCCAGTACTTC
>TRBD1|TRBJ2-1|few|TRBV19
CASSARDRANNEQFF
TGTGCCAGTAGTGCCCGGGACAGGGCTAACAATGAGCAGTTCTTC
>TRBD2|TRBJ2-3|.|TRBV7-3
CASSLTPRSGRMDTQYF
TGTGCCAGCAGCTTAACCCCTAGGAGCGGGAGAATGGATACGCAGTATTTT
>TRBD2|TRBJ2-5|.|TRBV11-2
CASSLVGGETSLFQETQYF
TGTGCCAGCAGCTTGGTTGGAGGGGAGACTAGCCTCTTTCAAGAGACCCAGTACTTC
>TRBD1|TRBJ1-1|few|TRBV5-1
CASSSDRVTEAFF
TGCGCCAGCAGTTCGGACAGGGTTACTGAAGCTTTCTTT
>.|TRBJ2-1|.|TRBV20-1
CSASEGGGSYNEQFF
TGCAGTGCTAGTGAGGGCGGCGGATCCTACAATGAGCAGTTCTTC
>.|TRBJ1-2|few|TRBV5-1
CASSPTFGGNYGYTF
TGCGCCAGCAGCCCCACCTTTGGGGGAAACTATGGCTACACCTTC
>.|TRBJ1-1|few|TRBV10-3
CAISPPGRGDTEAFF
TGTGCCATCAGCCCTCCAGGTAGGGGGGACACTGAAGCTTTCTTT
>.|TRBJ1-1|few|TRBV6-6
CASSYQQNTEAFF
TGTGCCAGCAGTTACCAGCAGAACACTGAAGCTTTCTTT
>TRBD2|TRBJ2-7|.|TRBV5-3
CARSLGGRAYSYEQYF
TGTGCCAGAAGCTTGGGCGGGAGGGCCTACTCCTACGAGCAGTACTTC
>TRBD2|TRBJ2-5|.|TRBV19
CASSASGTETQYF
TGTGCCAGTAGTGCTAGCGGGACGGAGACCCAGTACTTC
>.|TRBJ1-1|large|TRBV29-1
CSVHAQADTEAFF
TGCAGCGTTCATGCACAGGCCGACACTGAAGCTTTCTTT
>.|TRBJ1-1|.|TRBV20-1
CSARVAADIEAFF
TGCAGTGCTAGAGTTGCGGCCGACATTGAAGCTTTCTTT
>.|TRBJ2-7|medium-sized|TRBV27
CASSLSNPRGYEQYF
TGTGCCAGCAGTTTATCGAATCCCCGGGGATACGAGCAGTACTTC
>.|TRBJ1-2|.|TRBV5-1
CASSSGTLYGYTF
TGCGCCAGCAGCAGTGGGACCCTCTATGGCTACACCTTC